This T cell receptor (beta chain) was observed in a study of HIV-infected children after antiretroviral therapy interruption. The overall study: EBV and CMV exposure was recorded in most children. For the interruption arm, samples span week 0 through about 3 years after study end.

This sample's treatment: PENTA 11 planned treatment interruption arm or continuous ART arm. Participants had taken at least three-drug ART for at least 24 weeks. Sorting from thawed PBMCs isolated naive CD4+ CD45RA+ CD45RO- T cells. CDR3 length equals 16 residues. The germline V and J ends were trimmed by 7 bases and 4 bases, with 19 bases remaining between them. Looked up from germline, CDR1 is MDHEN and CDR2 is SYDVKM. This clonotype has a count of ten or more. The TCR library was built from RNA with a 3' RACE protocol and unique molecular identifiers. Each CDR3 protein is one row after TCRdb ran MiXCR on the 3' RACE reads. The sample includes around 40,000 distinct CDR3 sequences, approximately 7% of them seen just once.

The sequences come from CD45RA+ CD4+ T cells from PBMCs, pooled from several time points, collected from a donor given antiretroviral therapy, either interrupted or continuous. The subset here: naive CD4+ CD45RA+ CD45RO- T cells. The TCR comes from a pool of human donors with HIV. The rearrangement links TRBV28 to TRBJ1-4; TRBD1 is a possible D gene (6 bases). This chain's CDR3 is CASTYGGGHHNEKLFF. The CDR3 nucleotides are TGTGCCAGCACCTATGGGGGCGGTCATCATAATGAAAAACTGTTTTTT.